Included here is one T cell receptor (beta chain) sequence, with context. The target antigen is unknown. This specimen comes from a study of OX40 agonist ivuxolimab in advanced cancers. Points from the study as a whole: There was clonal expansion of CD4+ and CD8+ blood T cells by week 6 at 0.1 to 3.0 mg/kg. Average numbers of expanded clones were greater in CD8+ T cells than in CD4+. Clonal expansion in partial responders at 0.1-3.0 mg/kg ranked among the lowest.

Sequencing used immunoSEQ multiplex PCR; TCRdb keeps in-frame clones, though not all of them. Of tens of thousands of clones in the sample, about 90% are singletons; the top ten hold about 0.57%. This TCR came from an adult with an advanced solid tumor such as melanoma, head and neck, liver or kidney cancer. Sequences were derived from CD4+ or CD8+ T cells sorted from blood, sampled in a trial of the OX40 agonist ivuxolimab.

The CDR3: CSVQGIAGGLGYEQFF. CDR3 nucleotides: TGCAGCGTACAGGGGATAGCGGGAGGGCTCGGCTATGAGCAGTTCTTC. J is TRBJ2-1 and V is TRBV29-1, with 11 bases fitting TRBD2. The CDR3 extends over 16 amino acids. The germline CDR1 and CDR2 sequences are SQVTM and ANQGSEA. The V segment lost 6 bases and the J segment 8 bases; nucleotides outside the gene matches: 15.